This T cell receptor (beta chain) originates from a study of T cell changes during pregnancy in multiple sclerosis. A single count supports this clone. CDR3 length: 13 amino acids. Trimming cost V 4 bases and J 7 bases; bases outside gene matches: 6. CDR1 is SGHKS, CDR2 YYEKEE, per germline (reference sequence). Clones were read by immunoSEQ multiplex PCR, and TCRdb kept only the in-frame ones, dropping some. This repertoire shows 40,000 to 45,000 clones, approximately 92% found once; its top ten account for 1.3%. This clonotype was sampled from a female donor with multiple sclerosis, enrolled in a pregnancy study. Sequencing was done on a sample of peripheral blood. This chain connects TRBV5-5 to TRBJ1-2; 8 bases are a match to TRBD1. The CDR3 region has the DNA TGTGCCAGCAGCGCTCCCGGGACAGGTGGCTACACCTTC. It translates to CASSAPGTGGYTF. Full variable domain (remainder filled in from reference TRBV5-5 and TRBJ1-2): DAGVTQSPTHLIKTRGQQVTLRCSPISGHKSVSWYQQVLGQGPQFIFQYYEKEERGRGNFPDRFSARQFPNYSSELNVNALLLGDSALYLCASSAPGTGGYTFGSGTRLTVV.